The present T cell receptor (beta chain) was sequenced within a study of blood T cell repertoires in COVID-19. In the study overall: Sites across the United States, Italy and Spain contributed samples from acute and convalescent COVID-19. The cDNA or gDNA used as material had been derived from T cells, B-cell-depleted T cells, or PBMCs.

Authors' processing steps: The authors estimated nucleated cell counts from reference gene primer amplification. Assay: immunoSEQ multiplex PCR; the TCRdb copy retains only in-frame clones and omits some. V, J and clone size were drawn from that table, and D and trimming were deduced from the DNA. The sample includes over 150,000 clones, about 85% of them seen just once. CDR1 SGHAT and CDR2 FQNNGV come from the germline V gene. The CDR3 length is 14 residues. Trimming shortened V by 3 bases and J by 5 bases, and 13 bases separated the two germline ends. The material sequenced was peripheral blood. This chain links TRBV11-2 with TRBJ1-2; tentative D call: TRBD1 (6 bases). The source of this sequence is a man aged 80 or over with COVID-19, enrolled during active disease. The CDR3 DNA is TGTGCCAGCAGCTTGGGCAGGGGATGGTATGGCTACACCTTC. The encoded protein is CASSLGRGWYGYTF. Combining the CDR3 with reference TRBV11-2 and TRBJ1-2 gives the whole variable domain EAGVAQSPRYKIIEKRQSVAFWCNPISGHATLYWYQQILGQGPKLLIQFQNNGVVDDSQLPKDRFSAERLKGVDSTLKIQPAKLEDSAVYLCASSLGRGWYGYTFGSGTRLTVV.